What follows are 16 T cell receptor beta chains derived from one specimen sequenced in a study of cytomegalovirus exposure and HLA in healthy donors. With 60 Vbeta and 13 Jbeta primers, the PCR was carried out. Profiled with immunoSEQ multiplex PCR; TCRdb holds only in-frame clones, not every one. The sample has around 200,000 clones, about 80% seen once. The specimen was PBMCs. These receptor sequences come from a woman in her thirties or forties in good health and CMV-seronegative.

In this sample, this clone turned up many times. The J gene is TRBJ2-3, the V gene TRBV10-3, with D possibly being TRBD2 (5 bases). CDR1 and CDR2 (germline): ENHRY, SYGVKD. Deletions cut 8 bases from V and 3 bases from J, with 15 bases between. CDR3 length: 14 amino acids. The CDR3 here is CAISRDPPTDTQYF. Written as DNA, the CDR3 is TGTGCCATCTCACGGGATCCACCAACAGATACGCAGTATTTT.

A single count supports this clone. The chain employs TRBV28 and TRBJ2-7; D remains ambiguous. Trimming removed 2 bases from V and 9 bases from J, with 14 bases in between. Per germline, CDR1 MDHEN and CDR2 SYDVKM. This CDR3 comprises 13 residues. The DNA for the CDR3 is TGTGCCAGCAGTTTAGAGGCCGGTATTTTGCAGTACTTC. This gives the protein CASSLEAGILQYF.

The V gene is TRBV28, the J gene TRBJ2-5, with D hard to call. V was cut by 6 bases and J by 4 bases, with 9 bases left in between. Per germline, CDR1 MDHEN and CDR2 SYDVKM. There are 12 residues in the CDR3. CDR3 bases: TGTGCCAGCAGCTCTAACGGAGAGACCCAGTACTTC. This encodes CASSSNGETQYF.

The chain links TRBV20-1 to TRBJ1-1; a possible D gene is TRBD1 (6 bases). This CDR3 comprises 11 residues. CDR1 DFQATT and CDR2 SNEGSKA come from the germline V gene (reference sequence). Trimming removed 2 bases from V and 11 bases from J, with 12 bases in between. CDR3 nucleotide sequence: TGCAGTGCTAGATTGGGGGCTGCGGCTTTCTTT. As protein: CSARLGAAAFF.

The chain joins TRBV5-1 to TRBJ2-7, with TRBD1 matching 10 bases. The CDR3 sequence is 15 residues long. V lost 1 base and J lost 4; bases outside the gene matches: 5. Germline V lookup: CDR1 SGHRS, CDR2 YFSETQ. This chain's CDR3 is CASSLPGQGLYEQYF. CDR3 nucleotides: TGCGCCAGCAGCTTGCCGGGACAGGGGTTATACGAGCAGTACTTC.

This clone was seen a few times. The J gene is TRBJ2-7, the V gene TRBV6-6, with a possible D match to TRBD1 (6 bases). The V end was cut by 6 bases, the J end by 2 bases, with 11 bases between. The germline V gene has CDR1 MNHNY and CDR2 SVGAGI (reference sequence). This CDR3 has 13 amino acids. The CDR3 is CASSQGQPYEQYF. The CDR3 DNA follows: TGTGCCAGCAGCCAAGGACAGCCCTACGAGCAGTACTTC.

This rearrangement joins TRBV6-5 to TRBJ1-5; D possibly corresponds to TRBD1 (6 bases). Per germline, CDR1 MNHEY and CDR2 SVGAGI. Trimming removed 6 bases at V and 0 bases at J, with 12 bases between. The CDR3 runs 15 residues. CDR3 sequence reads: CASSPGTLSNQPQHF. Here the CDR3 DNA reads TGTGCCAGCAGCCCCGGGACACTTAGCAATCAGCCCCAGCATTTT.

The V call is TRBV28, the J call TRBJ2-3; 10 nucleotides match TRBD2. V dropped 6 bases and J dropped 2; count of bases not matched to a gene: 8. The CDR3 has 16 amino acids. CDR1 MDHEN and CDR2 SYDVKM come from the germline V gene. The CDR3: CASRDGLAEFTDTQYF. The CDR3 coding sequence is TGTGCCAGCAGGGACGGACTAGCGGAGTTCACAGATACGCAGTATTTT.

The gene calls are TRBV11-2 and TRBJ2-1; the D is unclear. The CDR3 has 14 residues. Per the germline V gene, CDR1 is SGHAT and CDR2 is FQNNGV. V dropped 5 bases and J dropped 2 bases, with 10 bases sitting between them. CDR3: CASSPEVAYNEQFF. Here the CDR3 DNA reads TGTGCCAGCAGCCCCGAGGTTGCCTACAATGAGCAGTTCTTC.

V usage is TRBV20-1 and J usage is TRBJ2-7, with D maybe TRBD1 (5 bases). The CDR3 sequence is 11 residues long. Germline CDR1 reads DFQATT; CDR2 reads SNEGSKA (reference sequence). Trimming took off 3 bases at V and 7 bases at J, with 10 bases between the two ends. The CDR3 DNA reads TGCAGTGCTAGCGAAAGGGGTGAGCAGTACTTC. This translates into CSASERGEQYF.

This chain joins TRBV5-6 and TRBJ2-5; D perhaps matches TRBD1 (5 bases). The germline V gene encodes CDR1 SGHDT and CDR2 YYEEEE. The germline V and J ends were trimmed by 2 bases and 7 bases, with 18 bases remaining between them. This CDR3 contains 15 residues. CDR3 coding DNA: TGTGCCAGCAGCTTAATGGATCCCCAGGGTAGGACCCAGTACTTC. It is translated as CASSLMDPQGRTQYF.

The J gene is TRBJ2-5, the V gene TRBV7-2; 9 nucleotides match TRBD1. The DNA end lines up better with TRBJ2-7; the J call may be wrong. The CDR3 covers 14 residues. The germline V gene has CDR1 SGHTA and CDR2 FQGNSA. This CDR3 reads CASSPPGQGSEQYF. As DNA, the CDR3 is TGTGCCAGCAGCCCCCCGGGACAGGGTAGCGAGCAGTACTTC.

The chain recombines TRBV10-1 with TRBJ1-6, with a possible D match to TRBD1 (6 bases). CDR1 WNHNN and CDR2 SYGVQD come from the germline V gene (reference sequence). The germline V and J ends were trimmed by 2 bases and 7 bases, with 21 bases remaining between them. The CDR3 has 18 residues. The CDR3 loop is CASSERGMGDTPNSPLHF. CDR3 DNA sequence: TGCGCCAGCAGTGAGAGGGGAATGGGGGACACCCCCAATTCACCCCTCCACTTT.

This clone was seen a handful of times. Other DNA sequences within the sample encode an identical CDR3. The chain recombines TRBV6-5 with TRBJ1-1; D may be TRBD1 (5 bases). The V end was cut by 2 bases, the J end by 6 bases, with 7 bases between. This CDR3 region has 12 residues. Germline-derived CDR1 and CDR2 are MNHEY and SVGAGI. CDR3 nucleotides: TGTGCCAGCAGTTACAGGGGCTCTGAAGCTTTCTTT. Its protein is CASSYRGSEAFF.

This clone was found once. This CDR3 is CASSYKQPETQYF. CDR3 nucleotide sequence: TGTGCCAGCAGTTATAAACAGCCAGAGACCCAGTACTTC. The chain carries TRBV6-5 and TRBJ2-5; D ambiguous. Trimming shortened V by 3 bases and J by 4 bases, and 9 bases separated the two germline ends. This CDR3 region has 13 residues. Germline CDR1 is MNHEY and CDR2 is SVGAGI.

The CDR3 region has the DNA TGTGCCAGCAGCCCCGACAGGACGTGGGGCACTGAAGCTTTCTTT. It is translated as CASSPDRTWGTEAFF. The genes are TRBV11-2 and TRBJ1-1; D perhaps matches TRBD1 (6 bases). The CDR3 has 15 residues. Germline V gene lookup returns CDR1 SGHAT and CDR2 FQNNGV. Trimming shortened V by 5 bases and J by 4 bases, and 17 bases separated the two germline ends.